The 4 T cell receptor beta chains listed next were all sequenced from one sample in a study of shared clonotypes between healthy human individuals (dated by TCRdb to the early 2020s). Libraries came from the immunoSEQ multiplex PCR assay. Sourced from immuneACCESS, this table was stored by TCRdb with only in-frame sequences that have V and J called. A share of the clones is absent; for the studies checked, an unresolved V gene accounts for under half, and the remainder has no known explanation. This sample has under 650,000 clones in its table, and 90% to 97% of those were observed once. Of the sample, approximately 0.062% is held by the ten largest clones. Specimen: naive CD4+ T cells sorted from blood. Reading the label with the study, this specimen's cell subset or site is: CD45RA+ positively selected. All receptors derive from a woman aged 30 to 39 in good health.

This sequence joins TRBV29-1 and TRBJ2-5, with D perhaps TRBD1 or TRBD2 (5 bases each). With the DNA end fitting TRBJ2-7 better, the J assignment may be wrong. This CDR3 region has 15 residues. Germline assignment: CDR1 SQVTM and CDR2 ANQGSEA. The CDR3 is CSVYLHGPGAYEQYF. CDR3 nucleotides: TGCAGCGTTTACCTACATGGCCCCGGGGCTTACGAGCAGTACTTC.

The gene calls are TRBV30 and TRBJ2-3; either TRBD1 or TRBD2 may fit D (5 bases each). CDR1 is GTSNPN, CDR2 SVGIG, per germline (reference sequence). CDR3 size: 16 residues. Trimming took off 0 bases at V and 1 base at J, with 14 bases between the two ends. DNA for the CDR3: TGTGCCTGGAGTGTACTATCGGGGACCGGCACAGATACGCAGTATTTT. Translating gives CAWSVLSGTGTDTQYF.

This chain joins TRBV18 and TRBJ2-5; TRBD2 matches 9 bases. The CDR3 consists of 17 residues. The trim removed 2 bases at V and 2 bases at J, leaving 9 bases unmatched. The germline CDR1 and CDR2 sequences are KGHSH and LQKENI. The CDR3 sequence is CASSPVVAGARQETQYF. CDR3 nucleotide sequence: TGTGCCAGCTCACCAGTAGTAGCGGGAGCGCGTCAAGAGACCCAGTACTTC.

The chain carries TRBV4-1 and TRBJ2-1, with 15 nucleotides matching TRBD2. V lost 6 bases, J lost 4 bases, and 13 bases stayed unmatched. Germline V gene lookup returns CDR1 MGHRA and CDR2 YSYEKL. The length of the CDR3 is 19 residues. CDR3 sequence reads: CASSTGLAGGQGGYNEQFF. The DNA for the CDR3 is TGCGCCAGCAGTACCGGACTAGCGGGAGGGCAGGGGGGTTACAATGAGCAGTTCTTC.